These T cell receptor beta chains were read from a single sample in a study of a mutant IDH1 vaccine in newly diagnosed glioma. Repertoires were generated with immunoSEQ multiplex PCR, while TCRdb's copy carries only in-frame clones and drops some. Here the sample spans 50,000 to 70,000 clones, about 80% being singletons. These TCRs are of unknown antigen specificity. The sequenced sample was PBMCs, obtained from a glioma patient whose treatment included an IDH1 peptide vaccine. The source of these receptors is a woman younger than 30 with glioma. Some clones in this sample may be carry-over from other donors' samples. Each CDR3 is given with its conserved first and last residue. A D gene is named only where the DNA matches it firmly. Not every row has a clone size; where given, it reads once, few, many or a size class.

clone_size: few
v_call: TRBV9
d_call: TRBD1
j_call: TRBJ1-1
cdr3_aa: CASSVAGTDTEAFF
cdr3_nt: TGTGCCAGCAGCGTAGCTGGGACAGACACTGAAGCTTTCTTT

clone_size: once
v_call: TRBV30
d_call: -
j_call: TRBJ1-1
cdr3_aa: CAWSVPGPPMKAEAFF
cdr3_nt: TGTGCCTGGAGTGTACCGGGACCGCCTATGAAGGCTGAAGCTTTCTTT

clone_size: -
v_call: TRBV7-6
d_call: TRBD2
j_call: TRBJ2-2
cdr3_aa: CASSSGTSGLSGELFF
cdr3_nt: TGTGCCAGCAGCTCCGGGACTAGCGGTTTGTCGGGGGAGCTGTTTTTT

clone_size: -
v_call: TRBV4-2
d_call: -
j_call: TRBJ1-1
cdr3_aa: CASTTGLNTEAFF
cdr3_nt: TGTGCCAGCACCACAGGGTTAAACACTGAAGCTTTCTTT

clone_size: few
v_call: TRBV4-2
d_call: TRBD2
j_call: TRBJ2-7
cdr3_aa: CASSRQTSGSHEQYF
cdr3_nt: TGTGCCAGCAGCCGCCAGACTAGCGGGAGCCACGAGCAGTACTTC

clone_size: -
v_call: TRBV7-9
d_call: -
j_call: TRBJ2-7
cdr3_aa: CASSLGTAYYEQYF
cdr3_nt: TGTGCCAGCAGCTTAGGGACAGCGTACTACGAGCAGTACTTC

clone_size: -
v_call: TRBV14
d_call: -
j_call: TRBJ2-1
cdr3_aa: CASSLYNEQFF
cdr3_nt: TGTGCCAGCAGCCTCTACAATGAGCAGTTCTTC

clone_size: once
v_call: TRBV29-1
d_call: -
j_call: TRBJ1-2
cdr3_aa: CSVEMDPSIGGYTF
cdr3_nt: TGCAGCGTTGAAATGGACCCTTCAATCGGGGGCTACACCTTC

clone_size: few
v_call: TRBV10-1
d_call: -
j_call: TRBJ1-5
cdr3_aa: CASSPRSEPQHF
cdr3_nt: TGCGCCAGCAGCCCCAGGAGTGAGCCCCAGCATTTT

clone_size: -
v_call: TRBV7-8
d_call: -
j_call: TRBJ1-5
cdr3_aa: CASSLDRVGDQPQHF
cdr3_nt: TGTGCCAGCAGCTTAGACCGGGTAGGGGATCAGCCCCAGCATTTT

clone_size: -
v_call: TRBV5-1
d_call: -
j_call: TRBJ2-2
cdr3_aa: CASSLGLANTGELFF
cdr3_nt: TGCGCCAGCAGCTTGGGCCTGGCGAACACCGGGGAGCTGTTTTTT

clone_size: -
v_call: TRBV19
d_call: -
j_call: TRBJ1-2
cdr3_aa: CASSDWDLLNYGYTF
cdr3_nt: TGTGCCAGTAGTGACTGGGACCTACTTAACTATGGCTACACCTTC

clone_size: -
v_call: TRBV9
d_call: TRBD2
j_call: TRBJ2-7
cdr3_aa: CASSVETGGWDEQYF
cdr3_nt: TGTGCCAGCAGCGTAGAAACGGGGGGGTGGGACGAGCAGTACTTC

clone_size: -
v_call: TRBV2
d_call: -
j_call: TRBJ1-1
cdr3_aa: CASRSSQINTEAFF
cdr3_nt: TGTGCCAGCAGGTCGTCACAGATTAACACTGAAGCTTTCTTT

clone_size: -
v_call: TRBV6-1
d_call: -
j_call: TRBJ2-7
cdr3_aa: CASRMGLQGGYEQYF
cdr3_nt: TGTGCCAGCAGGATGGGGCTCCAGGGCGGCTACGAGCAGTACTTC

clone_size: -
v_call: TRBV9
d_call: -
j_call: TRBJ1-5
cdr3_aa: CASSVSGSGDQPQHF
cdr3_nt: TGTGCCAGCAGCGTAAGTGGGAGTGGCGATCAGCCCCAGCATTTT

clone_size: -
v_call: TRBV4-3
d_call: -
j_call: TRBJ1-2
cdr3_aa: CASSQATGLGYTF
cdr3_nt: TGCGCCAGCAGCCAAGCCACAGGGTTAGGCTACACCTTC